This passage covers 24 T cell receptor beta chains from one sample sequenced in a study of blood T cell repertoires in COVID-19. Profiling relied on immunoSEQ multiplex PCR, and the TCRdb table lists in-frame clones only, not all of them. The table records around 160,000 clones, around four fifths of them present only once. Material for sequencing was peripheral blood. All receptors derive from a human donor in a cohort sampled during active COVID-19.

V and J are TRBV15 and TRBJ2-5, with a tentative D call TRBD1 (7 bases). The germline gives CDR1 LNHNV, CDR2 YYDKDF (reference sequence). Trimming pared 4 bases from V and 5 bases from J, leaving 23 bases between. The CDR3 loop spans 17 amino acids. CDR3 sequence: CATSIPLGGTVGETQYF. DNA for the CDR3: TGTGCCACCAGCATCCCCCTTGGGGGGACAGTTGGGGAGACCCAGTACTTC.

The rearrangement uses TRBV27 and TRBJ1-6, with D hard to call. Germline values: CDR1 MNHEY, CDR2 SMNVEV (reference sequence). There are 15 residues in the CDR3. V dropped 2 bases and J dropped 7 bases, with 12 bases sitting between them. CDR3 in DNA: TGTGCCAGCAGTTTAGAGGCCCAACCCAATTCACCCCTCCACTTT. Its translation is CASSLEAQPNSPLHF.

The rearrangement uses TRBV14 and TRBJ2-5, with no clear D. This CDR3 contains 13 residues. Deletions cut 3 bases from V and 5 bases from J, with 10 bases between. Germline values: CDR1 SGHDN, CDR2 FVKESK. DNA of the CDR3: TGTGCCAGCAGCCAGAACTTCGGGGAGACCCAGTACTTC. It specifies CASSQNFGETQYF.

The chain uses TRBV7-6 and TRBJ2-3, with 13 bases identical to TRBD2. CDR3 length: 15 amino acids. The J segment lost 5 bases and the V segment lost 6 bases, leaving 5 bases of the junction unmatched. Germline V gene data show CDR1 as SGHVS and CDR2 as FNYEAQ. The CDR3 nucleotides are TGTGCCAGCAGTTGGACTAGCGGGGGTGGAGATACGCAGTATTTT. Its protein is CASSWTSGGGDTQYF.

The chain is built from TRBV30 and TRBJ2-7; D might be TRBD2 (5 bases). V was pared by 3 bases and J by 0 bases, with 18 bases between. The CDR3 runs 16 residues. The germline CDR1 and CDR2 sequences are GTSNPN and SVGIG (reference sequence). The CDR3 here is CAWRKYAGSSSYEQYF. The CDR3 DNA is TGTGCCTGGAGGAAATATGCGGGCAGTTCCTCCTACGAGCAGTACTTC.

This clone appeared once. The chain is built from TRBV5-1 and TRBJ2-5; a possible D gene is TRBD2 (5 bases). Trimming removed 4 bases from V and 1 base from J, with 14 bases in between. The length of the CDR3 is 15 residues. Germline V CDR1 and CDR2: SGHRS, YFSETQ. CDR3 residues: CASSPGSLPQETQYF. Written as DNA, the CDR3 is TGCGCCAGCAGCCCTGGGAGCCTTCCCCAAGAGACCCAGTACTTC.

The chain links TRBV28 to TRBJ1-2; D not resolved. Trimming took 6 bases from V and 8 from J, leaving 19 bases between them. Per germline, CDR1 MDHEN and CDR2 SYDVKM. The CDR3 extends over 14 amino acids. CDR3 nucleotide sequence: TGTGCCAGCAGCCAACTTGCCGGGTCCCGAGGCTACACCTTC. Translation gives CASSQLAGSRGYTF.

The genes are TRBV19 and TRBJ2-3, with 8 bases lining up with TRBD1. The CDR3 length is 16 residues. With 6 bases clipped from V and 5 bases from J, the junction kept 13 bases outside the gene matches. The germline gives CDR1 LNHDA, CDR2 SQIVND (reference sequence). CDR3 sequence reads: CASSRPADRAQDTQYF. DNA of the CDR3: TGTGCCAGTAGCCGTCCGGCGGACAGGGCGCAAGATACGCAGTATTTT.

The J gene is TRBJ2-5, the V gene TRBV7-9, with 7 bases aligning to TRBD2. The junction had 11 bases not matched to a gene; V was cut back by 3 bases and J by 4 bases. The CDR3 length is 16 residues. Germline V gene sequence: CDR1 SEHNR, CDR2 FQNEAQ (reference sequence). In DNA, the CDR3 is TGTGCCAGCAGCTTCAGGGCTAGCGGATCCTCAGAGACCCAGTACTTC. This sequence encodes CASSFRASGSSETQYF.

This sequence joins TRBV3-1 (or the pseudogene TRBV3-2) and TRBJ1-4; TRBD1 is a possible D gene (6 bases). CDR3 length: 14 residues. V shed 3 bases and J shed 4 bases, with 9 bases lying between them. Per the germline V gene, CDR1 is LGHDT and CDR2 is YNNKEL (reference sequence). The CDR3 nucleotides are TGTGCCAGCAGCCAGAGGACAGTTAATGAAAAACTGTTTTTT. It codes for CASSQRTVNEKLFF.

The gene calls are TRBV12-5 and TRBJ1-5, with 9 positions matching TRBD1. This CDR3 has 22 residues. In germline, CDR1 is LGHNT, CDR2 FRNRAP. J gave up 0 bases and V 0 bases, and 18 bases lay outside the gene matches. The CDR3 is CASGLVLGGFGGQGYSNQPQHF. DNA of the CDR3: TGTGCTAGTGGTTTGGTATTGGGCGGATTCGGGGGACAGGGATATAGCAATCAGCCCCAGCATTTT. Complete variable domain (other parts from reference TRBV12-5 and TRBJ1-5): DARVTQTPRHKVTEMGQEVTMRCQPILGHNTVFWYRQTMMQGLELLAYFRNRAPLDDSGMPKDRFSAEMPDATLATLKIQPSEPRDSAVYFCASGLVLGGFGGQGYSNQPQHFGDGTRLSIL.

The chain links TRBV7-2 to TRBJ1-5; D is undetermined. This CDR3 region has 13 residues. With 4 bases removed from V and 4 bases from J, the gap between germline ends came to 8 bases. Germline values: CDR1 SGHTA, CDR2 FQGNSA. This chain's CDR3 is CASSYARNQPQHF. The DNA of the CDR3 is TGTGCCAGCAGCTACGCTCGGAATCAGCCCCAGCATTTT. The whole variable domain, remainder taken from reference TRBV7-2 and TRBJ1-5, is GAGVSQSPSNKVTEKGKDVELRCDPISGHTALYWYRQSLGQGLEFLIYFQGNSAPDKSGLPSDRFSAERTGGSVSTLTIQRTQQEDSAVYLCASSYARNQPQHFGDGTRLSIL.

This clone has just a few counts. The chain carries TRBV11-2 and TRBJ1-2; 7 bases match TRBD1. V was clipped by 5 bases and J by 13 bases; unmatched bases: 7. This CDR3 spans 11 amino acids. Germline values: CDR1 SGHAT, CDR2 FQNNGV. This CDR3 reads CASSRPGTATF. CDR3 coding DNA: TGTGCCAGCAGCCGCCCCGGGACAGCCACCTTC.

The genes are TRBV30 and TRBJ2-1; 8 positions match TRBD1. Germline V gene sequence: CDR1 GTSNPN, CDR2 SVGIG (reference sequence). V lost 2 bases and J lost 5; bases outside the gene matches: 8. This CDR3 has 15 amino acids. The CDR3 nucleotides read TGTGCCTGGAGTCCACGGGTCAGGGGGCACAATGAGCAGTTCTTC. This translates into CAWSPRVRGHNEQFF.

The chain has TRBV28 and TRBJ1-6; 9 positions agree with TRBD1. CDR3 length equals 17 residues. The germline CDR1 and CDR2 sequences are MDHEN and SYDVKM. V shed 5 bases, J shed 7 bases, and the junction held 12 bases outside the gene matches. CDR3 in DNA: TGTGCCAGCAGTCTTCCGGGACAGGGCGCTAAGAATTCACCCCTCCACTTT. It yields the protein CASSLPGQGAKNSPLHF.

The V call is TRBV30, the J call TRBJ1-2, with a possible D match to TRBD1 (5 bases). This CDR3 region has 16 residues. Germline assignment: CDR1 GTSNPN and CDR2 SVGIG (reference sequence). V was clipped by 3 bases and J by 4 bases, with 21 bases between them. The CDR3 DNA is TGTGCCTGGAGCAGCGGGCAGGGAGGAGAGGCCTATGGCTACACCTTC. Encoded protein: CAWSSGQGGEAYGYTF.

The chain employs TRBV6-5 and TRBJ2-2; D call uncertain. This CDR3 contains 13 residues. Germline loops: CDR1 MNHEY, CDR2 SVGAGI. Trimming stripped 5 bases from V and 2 bases from J, with 6 bases between. CDR3 bases: TGTGCCAGCAGTCCTTATAACACCGGGGAGCTGTTTTTT. It translates to CASSPYNTGELFF.

This chain links TRBV9 with TRBJ2-4; a weak D match, TRBD1 (5 bases). The V gene lost 0 bases and the J gene lost 0 bases, with 10 bases spanning the gap. Germline CDR1 reads SGDLS; CDR2 reads YYNGEE. The length of the CDR3 is 16 residues. The CDR3: CASSVAPTVAKNIQYF. The CDR3 bases are TGTGCCAGCAGCGTAGCACCGACAGTAGCCAAAAACATTCAGTACTTC.

The gene calls are TRBV12-5 and TRBJ2-5; the match to TRBD1 covers 8 bases. After removal of 6 bases from V and 1 base from J, the junction contained 10 bases not matched to a gene. Germline V CDR1 and CDR2: LGHNT, FRNRAP. This CDR3 contains 16 residues. CDR3 bases: TGTGCTAGTGGCCCCGGACAGGGTGGGTCCCAAGAGACCCAGTACTTC. Its translation is CASGPGQGGSQETQYF. Looking up the rest from reference TRBV12-5 and TRBJ2-5 gives the full variable domain: DARVTQTPRHKVTEMGQEVTMRCQPILGHNTVFWYRQTMMQGLELLAYFRNRAPLDDSGMPKDRFSAEMPDATLATLKIQPSEPRDSAVYFCASGPGQGGSQETQYFGPGTRLLVL.

CDR3 region: CASSERSASTGELFF. CDR3 coding DNA: TGTGCCAGCAGCGAACGTAGTGCAAGTACCGGGGAGCTGTTTTTT. V and J are TRBV9 and TRBJ2-2, with D uncertain. Trimming took off 3 bases at V and 5 bases at J, with 14 bases between the two ends. The CDR3 runs to 15 residues. The V gene's germline CDR1 is SGDLS and CDR2 YYNGEE. Together with reference TRBV9 and TRBJ2-2, the CDR3 gives the full variable domain: DSGVTQTPKHLITATGQRVTLRCSPRSGDLSVYWYQQSLDQGLQFLIQYYNGEERAKGNILERFSAQQFPDLHSELNLSSLELGDSALYFCASSERSASTGELFFGEGSRLTVL.

The chain is built from TRBV4-2 and TRBJ2-5, with 8 nucleotides matching TRBD2. The trim removed 2 bases at V and 0 bases at J, leaving 8 bases unmatched. This CDR3 has 17 amino acids. Germline V lookup: CDR1 LGHNA, CDR2 YNFKEQ. CDR3 in DNA: TGTGCCAGCAGCCAATCGGGAGGGGCACAGAACCAAGAGACCCAGTACTTC. Its protein is CASSQSGGAQNQETQYF.

This chain links TRBV9 with TRBJ1-6; 11 nucleotides match TRBD1. This CDR3 comprises 17 residues. CDR1 and CDR2 (germline): SGDLS, YYNGEE. V shed 0 bases, J shed 10 bases, and the junction held 9 bases outside the gene matches. The CDR3 DNA sequence: TGTGCCAGCAGCGTAGAGATCGGGGGACAGGGGGACTCACCCCTCCACTTT. Protein product: CASSVEIGGQGDSPLHF.

This sequence joins TRBV13 and TRBJ1-4, with 7 bases identical to TRBD1. V lost 6 bases and J lost 7; bases outside the gene matches: 5. This CDR3 contains 13 residues. Germline CDR1 and CDR2: PRHDT and FYEKMQ (reference sequence). For the CDR3, the DNA is TGTGCCAGCAGTTCCAGGGGGACTGAAAAACTGTTTTTT. Protein sequence: CASSSRGTEKLFF.

The V and J genes are TRBV5-1 and TRBJ2-7, with D tentatively TRBD1 (6 bases). The CDR3 length is 15 residues. Trimming cost V 0 bases and J 0 bases, with 10 bases left between them. Germline values: CDR1 SGHRS, CDR2 YFSETQ. CDR3 DNA sequence: TGCGCCAGCAGCTTGGGACAGGACCACTCCTACGAGCAGTACTTC. This sequence encodes CASSLGQDHSYEQYF. Full variable domain (remainder filled in from reference TRBV5-1 and TRBJ2-7): KAGVTQTPRYLIKTRGQQVTLSCSPISGHRSVSWYQQTPGQGLQFLFEYFSETQRNKGNFPGRFSGRQFSNSRSEMNVSTLELGDSALYLCASSLGQDHSYEQYFGPGTRLTVT.